Below are 5 T cell receptor beta chains sequenced from a single sample in a study of T cells in Graves' hyperthyroidism and ophthalmopathy. What was amplified from RNA transcripts were TCR beta CDR3 regions. The HTBI set primed first-round TCR CDR3 RT-PCR. MiXCR was run by TCRdb on the multiplex PCR reads, yielding one entry per CDR3 protein. There are around 520,000 distinct CDR3 sequences in the sample; around 22% occur only once, and roughly 12% lies in the top ten. Sequenced material: blood. The origin of the receptors is a woman between 25 and 40 years old with Graves' ophthalmopathy.

At least ten counts were recorded for this clonotype. V gene TRBV7-9 combines with J gene TRBJ1-2, with D perhaps matching TRBD1 (5 bases). This CDR3 comprises 13 residues. Germline V CDR1 and CDR2: SEHNR, FQNEAQ (reference sequence). V was shortened by 6 bases and J by 3 bases, with 11 bases between the two germline ends. Written as DNA, the CDR3 is TGTGCCAGCAGGTCCGGAGGGGACTATGGCTACACCTTC. It specifies CASRSGGDYGYTF.

This clonotype was counted at least ten times. CDR3 amino acids: CSARPPQRLQETQYF. DNA of the CDR3: TGCAGTGCTAGACCCCCCCAGAGACTCCAAGAGACCCAGTACTTC. This sequence joins TRBV20-1 and TRBJ2-5; the D is unclear. The length of the CDR3 is 15 residues. CDR1 is DFQATT, CDR2 SNEGSKA, per germline (reference sequence). The V end was cut by 2 bases, the J end by 1 base, with 14 bases between.

The chain joins TRBV20-1 to TRBJ1-6, with D unresolved. Germline V gene data show CDR1 as DFQATT and CDR2 as SNEGSKA (reference sequence). Trimming stripped 7 bases from V and 7 bases from J, with 14 bases between. The CDR3 is 13 residues long. This CDR3 is CSGIGTMNSPLHF. The DNA of the CDR3 is TGCAGTGGTATCGGAACGATGAATTCACCCCTCCACTTT.

In this sample, this clonotype turned up a few times. This chain links TRBV5-4 with TRBJ2-4; D gene uncertain. V lost 0 bases and J lost 5, with 9 bases in between. Germline CDR1 reads SGHNT; CDR2 reads YYREEE (reference sequence). This CDR3 comprises 14 residues. CDR3 residues: CASSLGTRQNIQYF. The CDR3 DNA is TGTGCCAGCAGCTTGGGTACCAGGCAAAACATTCAGTACTTC. The variable domain in full, completed from reference TRBV5-4 and TRBJ2-4, reads ETGVTQSPTHLIKTRGQQVTLRCSSQSGHNTVSWYQQALGQGPQFIFQYYREEENGRGNFPPRFSGLQFPNYSSELNVNALELDDSALYLCASSLGTRQNIQYFGAGTRLSVL.

This clonotype has at least ten counts. The rearrangement uses TRBV19 and TRBJ2-7; the D gene is possibly TRBD2 (6 bases). The germline V gene has CDR1 LNHDA and CDR2 SQIVND (reference sequence). CDR3 size: 16 residues. Trimming left V 3 bases short and J 0 bases short, with 15 bases between. CDR3 DNA: TGTGCCAGTAGTATTTCATCAGGGAGGCCCTCCTACGAGCAGTACTTC. Amino acid sequence: CASSISSGRPSYEQYF.